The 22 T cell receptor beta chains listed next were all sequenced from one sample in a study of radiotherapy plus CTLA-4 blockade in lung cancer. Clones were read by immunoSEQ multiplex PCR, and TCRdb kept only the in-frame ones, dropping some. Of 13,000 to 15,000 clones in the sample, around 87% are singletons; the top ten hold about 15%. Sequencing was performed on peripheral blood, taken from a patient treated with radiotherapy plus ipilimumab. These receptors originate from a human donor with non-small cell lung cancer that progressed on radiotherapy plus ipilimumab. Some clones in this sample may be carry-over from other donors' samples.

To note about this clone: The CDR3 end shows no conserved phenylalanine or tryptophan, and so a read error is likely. CDR3 in amino acids: CASSRYALGGELFS. CDR3 DNA sequence: TGTGCCAGCAGCCGCTACGCGCTCGGGGGGGAGCTGTTTTCT. This chain links TRBV7-2 with TRBJ2-2; D is uncertain. The CDR3 is 14 amino acids. V lost 5 bases to trimming and J lost 8 bases, with 15 bases between them. CDR1 is SGHTA and CDR2 is FQGNSA in the germline V gene.

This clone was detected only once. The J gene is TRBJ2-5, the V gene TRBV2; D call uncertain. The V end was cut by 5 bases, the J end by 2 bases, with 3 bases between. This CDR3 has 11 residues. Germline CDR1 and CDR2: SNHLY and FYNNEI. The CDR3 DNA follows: TGTGCCAGCAGTCCTCAAGAGACCCAGTACTTC. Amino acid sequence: CASSPQETQYF.

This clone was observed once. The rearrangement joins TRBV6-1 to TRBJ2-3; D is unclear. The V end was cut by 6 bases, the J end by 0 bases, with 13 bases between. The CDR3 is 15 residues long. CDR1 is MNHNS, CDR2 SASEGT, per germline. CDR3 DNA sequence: TGTGCCAGCAGCTACAGAGAAGTTAGCACAGATACGCAGTATTTT. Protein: CASSYREVSTDTQYF.

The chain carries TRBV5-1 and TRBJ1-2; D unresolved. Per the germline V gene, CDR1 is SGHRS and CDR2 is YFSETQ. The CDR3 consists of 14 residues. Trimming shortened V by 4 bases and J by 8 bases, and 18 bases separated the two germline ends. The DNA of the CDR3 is TGCGCCAGCAGCCCCACGGTCCAGGCCTTAGGCTACACCTTC. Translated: CASSPTVQALGYTF.

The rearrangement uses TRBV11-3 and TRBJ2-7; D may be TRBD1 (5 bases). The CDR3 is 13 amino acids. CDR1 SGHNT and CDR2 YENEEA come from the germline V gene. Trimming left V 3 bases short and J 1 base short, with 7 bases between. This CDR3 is CASSLRQSYEQYF. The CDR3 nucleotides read TGTGCCAGCAGCTTGCGACAGTCCTACGAGCAGTACTTC.

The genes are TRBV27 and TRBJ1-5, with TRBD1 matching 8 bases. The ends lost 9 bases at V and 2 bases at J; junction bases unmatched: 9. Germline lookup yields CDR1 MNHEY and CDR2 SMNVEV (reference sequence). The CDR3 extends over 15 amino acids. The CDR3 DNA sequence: TGTGCCAGGTGCTCAGGGGGCGAAGGCAATCAGCCCCAGCATTTT. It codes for CARCSGGEGNQPQHF.

For the CDR3, the DNA is TGTGCCAGTAGAAAACGGGACAGGGGAGGGGTAGATACGCAGTATTTT. It specifies CASRKRDRGGVDTQYF. The rearrangement uses TRBV19 and TRBJ2-3; TRBD1 agrees at 10 bases. Germline loops: CDR1 LNHDA, CDR2 SQIVND (reference sequence). Trimming cost V 6 bases and J 5 bases; bases outside gene matches: 11. There are 16 residues in the CDR3. Full variable domain (outside the CDR3, taken from reference TRBV19 and TRBJ2-3): DGGITQSPKYLFRKEGQNVTLSCEQNLNHDAMYWYRQDPGQGLRLIYYSQIVNDFQKGDIAEGYSVSREKKESFPLTVTSAQKNPTAFYLCASRKRDRGGVDTQYFGPGTRLTVL.

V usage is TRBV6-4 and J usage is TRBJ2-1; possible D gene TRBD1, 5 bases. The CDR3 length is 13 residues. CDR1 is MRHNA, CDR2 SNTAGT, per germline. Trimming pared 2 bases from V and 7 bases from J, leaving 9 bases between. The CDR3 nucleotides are TGTGCCAGCAGTGACCTAGGGGTGAATGAGCAGTTCTTC. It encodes CASSDLGVNEQFF.

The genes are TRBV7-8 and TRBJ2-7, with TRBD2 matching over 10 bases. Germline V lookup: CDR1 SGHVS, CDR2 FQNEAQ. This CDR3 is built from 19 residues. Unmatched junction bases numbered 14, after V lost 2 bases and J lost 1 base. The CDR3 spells CASSLRGGASGSFSYEQYF. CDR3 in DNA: TGTGCCAGCAGCTTACGGGGTGGGGCTAGCGGGAGTTTTTCCTACGAGCAGTACTTC.

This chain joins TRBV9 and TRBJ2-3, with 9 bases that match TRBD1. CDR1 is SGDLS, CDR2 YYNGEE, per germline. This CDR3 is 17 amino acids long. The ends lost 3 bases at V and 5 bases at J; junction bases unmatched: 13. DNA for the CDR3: TGTGCCAGCAGCGCCGACAGGGGGATGAGGGCAGGAGATACGCAGTATTTT. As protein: CASSADRGMRAGDTQYF.

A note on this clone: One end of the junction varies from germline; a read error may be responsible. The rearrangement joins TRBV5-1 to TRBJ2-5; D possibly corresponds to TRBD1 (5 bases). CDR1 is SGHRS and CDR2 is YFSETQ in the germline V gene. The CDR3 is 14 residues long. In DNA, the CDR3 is TGCGCCAGCGGCTTGGTAGGGGCTGAGGAGACCCAGTACTTC. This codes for CASGLVGAEETQYF.

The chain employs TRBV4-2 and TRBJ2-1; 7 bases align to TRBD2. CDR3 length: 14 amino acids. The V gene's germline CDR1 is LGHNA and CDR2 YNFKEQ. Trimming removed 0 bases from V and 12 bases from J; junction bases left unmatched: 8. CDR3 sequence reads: CASSQDLGGVVQFF. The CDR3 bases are TGTGCCAGCAGCCAAGATCTGGGGGGGGTGGTGCAGTTCTTC.

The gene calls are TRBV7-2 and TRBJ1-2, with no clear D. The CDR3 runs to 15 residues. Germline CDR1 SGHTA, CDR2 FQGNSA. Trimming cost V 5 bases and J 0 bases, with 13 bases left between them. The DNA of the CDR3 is TGTGCCAGCAGCCCCGGGAGGCAAGCTAACTATGGCTACACCTTC. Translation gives CASSPGRQANYGYTF.

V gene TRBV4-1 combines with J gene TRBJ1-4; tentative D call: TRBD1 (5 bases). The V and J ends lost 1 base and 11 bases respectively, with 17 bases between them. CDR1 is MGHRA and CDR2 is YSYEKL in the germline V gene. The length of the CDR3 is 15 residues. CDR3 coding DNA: TGCGCCAGCAGCCAAGGAGCAGTGGGGGGGTCTAAACTGTTTTTT. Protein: CASSQGAVGGSKLFF.

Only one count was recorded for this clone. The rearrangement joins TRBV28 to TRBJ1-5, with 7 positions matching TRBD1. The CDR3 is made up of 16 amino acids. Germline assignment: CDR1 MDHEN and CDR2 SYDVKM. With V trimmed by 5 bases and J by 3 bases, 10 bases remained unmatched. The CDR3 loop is CASSRTGVMNNQPQHF. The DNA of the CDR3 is TGTGCCAGCAGTCGGACAGGAGTCATGAACAATCAGCCCCAGCATTTT. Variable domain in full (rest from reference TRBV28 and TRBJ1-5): DVKVTQSSRYLVKRTGEKVFLECVQDMDHENMFWYRQDPGLGLRLIYFSYDVKMKEKGDIPEGYSVSREKKERFSLILESASTNQTSMYLCASSRTGVMNNQPQHFGDGTRLSIL.

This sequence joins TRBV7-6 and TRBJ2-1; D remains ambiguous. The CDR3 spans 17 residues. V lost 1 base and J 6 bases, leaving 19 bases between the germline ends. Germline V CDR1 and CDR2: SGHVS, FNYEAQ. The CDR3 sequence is CASSLEAGGIPTNEQFF. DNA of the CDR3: TGTGCCAGCAGCTTAGAGGCCGGCGGAATCCCTACCAATGAGCAGTTCTTC.

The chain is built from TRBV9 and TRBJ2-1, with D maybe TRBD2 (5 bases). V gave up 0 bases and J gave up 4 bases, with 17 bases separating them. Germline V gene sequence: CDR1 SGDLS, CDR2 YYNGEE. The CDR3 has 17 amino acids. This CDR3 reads CASSVGRGSRRYNEQFF. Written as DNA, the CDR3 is TGTGCCAGCAGCGTAGGAAGAGGGAGTCGTCGATACAATGAGCAGTTCTTC.

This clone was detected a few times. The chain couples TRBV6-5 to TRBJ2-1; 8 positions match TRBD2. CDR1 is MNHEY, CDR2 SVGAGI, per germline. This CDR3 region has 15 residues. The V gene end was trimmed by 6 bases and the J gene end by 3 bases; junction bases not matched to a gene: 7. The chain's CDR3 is CASSLLAAHYNEQFF. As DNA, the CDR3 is TGTGCCAGCAGCTTACTAGCGGCACACTACAATGAGCAGTTCTTC.

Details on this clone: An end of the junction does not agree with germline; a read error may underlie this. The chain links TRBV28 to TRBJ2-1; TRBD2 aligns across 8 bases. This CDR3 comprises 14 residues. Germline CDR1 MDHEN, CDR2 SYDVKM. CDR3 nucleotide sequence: TGTACCAGCAGCGGGAGAAGGTCCTACAATGAGCAGTTCTTC. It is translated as CTSSGRRSYNEQFF.

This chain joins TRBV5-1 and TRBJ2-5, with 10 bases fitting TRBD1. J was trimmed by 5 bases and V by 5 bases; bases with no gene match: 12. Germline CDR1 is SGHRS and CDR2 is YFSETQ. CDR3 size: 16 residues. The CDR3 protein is CASSVGPTGGPETQYF. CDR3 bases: TGCGCCAGCAGTGTTGGACCGACAGGGGGCCCGGAGACCCAGTACTTC. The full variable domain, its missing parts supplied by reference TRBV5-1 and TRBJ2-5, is KAGVTQTPRYLIKTRGQQVTLSCSPISGHRSVSWYQQTPGQGLQFLFEYFSETQRNKGNFPGRFSGRQFSNSRSEMNVSTLELGDSALYLCASSVGPTGGPETQYFGPGTRLLVL.

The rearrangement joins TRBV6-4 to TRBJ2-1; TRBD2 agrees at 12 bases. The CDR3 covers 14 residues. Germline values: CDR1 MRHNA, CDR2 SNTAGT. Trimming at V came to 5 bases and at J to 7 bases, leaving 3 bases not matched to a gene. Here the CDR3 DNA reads TGTGCCAGCAGTCTAGCGGGGGGGTCAAATGAGCAGTTCTTC. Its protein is CASSLAGGSNEQFF.

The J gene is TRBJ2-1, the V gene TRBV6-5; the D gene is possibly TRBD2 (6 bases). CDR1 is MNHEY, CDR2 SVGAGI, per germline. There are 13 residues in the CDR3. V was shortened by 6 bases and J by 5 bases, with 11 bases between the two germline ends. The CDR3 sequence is CASSSTSNNEQFF. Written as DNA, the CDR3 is TGTGCCAGCAGCTCGACTAGTAACAATGAGCAGTTCTTC.